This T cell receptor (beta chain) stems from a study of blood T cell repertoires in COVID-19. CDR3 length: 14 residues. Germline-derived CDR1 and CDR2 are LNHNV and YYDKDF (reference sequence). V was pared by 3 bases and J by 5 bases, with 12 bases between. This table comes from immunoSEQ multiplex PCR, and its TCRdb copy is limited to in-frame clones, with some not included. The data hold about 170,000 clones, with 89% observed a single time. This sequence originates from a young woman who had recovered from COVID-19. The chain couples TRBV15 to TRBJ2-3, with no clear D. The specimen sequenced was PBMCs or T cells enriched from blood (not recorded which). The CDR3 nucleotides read TGTGCCACCAGCAGTAGGATCACGGGAGATACGCAGTATTTT. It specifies CATSSRITGDTQYF. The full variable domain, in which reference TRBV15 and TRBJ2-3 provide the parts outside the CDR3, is DAMVIQNPRYQVTQFGKPVTLSCSQTLNHNVMYWYQQKSSQAPKLLFHYYDKDFNNEADTPDNFQSRRPNTSFCFLDIRSPGLGDTAMYLCATSSRITGDTQYFGPGTRLTVL.